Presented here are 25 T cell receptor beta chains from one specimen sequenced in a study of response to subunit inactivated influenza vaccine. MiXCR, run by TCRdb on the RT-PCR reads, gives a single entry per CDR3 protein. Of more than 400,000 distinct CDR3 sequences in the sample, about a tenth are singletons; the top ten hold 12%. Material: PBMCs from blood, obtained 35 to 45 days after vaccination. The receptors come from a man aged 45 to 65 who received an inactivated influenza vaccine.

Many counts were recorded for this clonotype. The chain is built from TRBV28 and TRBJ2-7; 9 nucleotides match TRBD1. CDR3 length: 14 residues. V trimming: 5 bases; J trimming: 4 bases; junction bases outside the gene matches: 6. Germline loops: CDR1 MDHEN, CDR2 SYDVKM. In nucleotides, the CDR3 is TGTGCCAGCAGTCGCCGGGACAGGGCATACGAGCAGTACTTC. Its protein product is CASSRRDRAYEQYF.

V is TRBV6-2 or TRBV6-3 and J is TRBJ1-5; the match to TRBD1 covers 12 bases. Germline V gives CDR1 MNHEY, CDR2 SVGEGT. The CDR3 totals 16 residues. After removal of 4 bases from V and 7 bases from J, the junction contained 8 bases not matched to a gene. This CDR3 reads CASSLGDRGLGQPQHF. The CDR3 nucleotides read TGTGCCAGCAGTTTGGGGGACAGGGGGCTTGGACAGCCCCAGCATTTT.

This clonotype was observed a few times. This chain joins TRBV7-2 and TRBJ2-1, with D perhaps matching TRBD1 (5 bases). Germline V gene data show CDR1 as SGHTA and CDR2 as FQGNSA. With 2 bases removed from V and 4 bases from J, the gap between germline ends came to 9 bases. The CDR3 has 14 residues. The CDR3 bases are TGTGCCAGCAGCTTAACTCGACAGTACAATGAGCAGTTCTTC. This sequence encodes CASSLTRQYNEQFF.

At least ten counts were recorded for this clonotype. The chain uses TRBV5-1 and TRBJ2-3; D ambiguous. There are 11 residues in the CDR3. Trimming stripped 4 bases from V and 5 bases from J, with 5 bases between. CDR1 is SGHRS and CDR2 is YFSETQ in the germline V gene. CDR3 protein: CASSGRDTQYF. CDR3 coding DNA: TGCGCCAGCAGCGGTCGAGATACGCAGTATTTT.

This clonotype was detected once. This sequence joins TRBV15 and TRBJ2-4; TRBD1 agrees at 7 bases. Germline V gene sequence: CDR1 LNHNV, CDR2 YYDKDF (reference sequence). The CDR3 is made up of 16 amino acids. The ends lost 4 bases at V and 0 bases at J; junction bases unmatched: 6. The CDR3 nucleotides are TGTGCCACCAGCATACCGACAGGGCTAGCCAAAAACATTCAGTACTTC. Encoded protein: CATSIPTGLAKNIQYF.

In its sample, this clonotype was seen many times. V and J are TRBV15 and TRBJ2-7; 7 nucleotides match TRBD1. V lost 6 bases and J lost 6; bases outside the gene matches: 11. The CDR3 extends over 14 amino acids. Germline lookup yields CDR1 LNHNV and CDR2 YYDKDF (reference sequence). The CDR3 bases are TGTGCCACCAGTAACTCACAGGGGTTTCCCGAGCAGTACTTC. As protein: CATSNSQGFPEQYF.

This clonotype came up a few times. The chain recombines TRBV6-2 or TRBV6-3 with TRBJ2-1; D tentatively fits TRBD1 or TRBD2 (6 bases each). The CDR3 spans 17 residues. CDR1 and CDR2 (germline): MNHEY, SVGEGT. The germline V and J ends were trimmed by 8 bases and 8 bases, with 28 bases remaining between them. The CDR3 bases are TGTGCCAGCTCCCCCTTTGGGGGGCGTTTAATCAATCATGAGCAGTTCTTC. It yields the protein CASSPFGGRLINHEQFF.

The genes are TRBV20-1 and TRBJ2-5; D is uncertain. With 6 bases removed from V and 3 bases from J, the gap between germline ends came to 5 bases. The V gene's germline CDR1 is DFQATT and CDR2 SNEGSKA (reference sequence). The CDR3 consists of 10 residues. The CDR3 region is CSAEKETQYF. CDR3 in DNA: TGCAGTGCCGAGAAAGAGACCCAGTACTTC.

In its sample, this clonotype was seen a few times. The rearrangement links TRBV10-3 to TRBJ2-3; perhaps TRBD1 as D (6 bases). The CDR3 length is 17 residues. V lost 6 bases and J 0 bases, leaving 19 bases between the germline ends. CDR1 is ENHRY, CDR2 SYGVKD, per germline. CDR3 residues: CAIRPRGSGSSTDTQYF. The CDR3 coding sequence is TGTGCCATCAGGCCAAGGGGGAGCGGATCTAGCACAGATACGCAGTATTTT.

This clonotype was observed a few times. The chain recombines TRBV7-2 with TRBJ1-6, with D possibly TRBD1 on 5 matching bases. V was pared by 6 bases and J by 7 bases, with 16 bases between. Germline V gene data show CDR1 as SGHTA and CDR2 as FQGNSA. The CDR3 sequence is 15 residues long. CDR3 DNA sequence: TGTGCCAGCAGTCTAACCGGAGGGGTCAATTCACCCCTCCACTTT. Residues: CASSLTGGVNSPLHF.

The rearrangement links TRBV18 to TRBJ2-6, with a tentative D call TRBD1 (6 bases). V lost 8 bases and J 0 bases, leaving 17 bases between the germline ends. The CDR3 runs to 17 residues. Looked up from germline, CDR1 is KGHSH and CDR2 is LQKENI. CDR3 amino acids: CASANRAPGSGANVLTF. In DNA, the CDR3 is TGTGCCAGCGCAAACAGGGCTCCCGGCTCTGGGGCCAACGTCCTGACTTTC.

CDR3 sequence (DNA): TGTGCCAGCAGCTTAACGCCGGGGGCAGATACGCAGTATTTT. As protein: CASSLTPGADTQYF. The chain links TRBV7-3 to TRBJ2-3; weak D call: TRBD2 (6 bases). From germline, CDR1 is SGHTA and CDR2 FQGTGA. Deletions cut 0 bases from V and 4 bases from J, with 8 bases between. This CDR3 is 14 amino acids long.

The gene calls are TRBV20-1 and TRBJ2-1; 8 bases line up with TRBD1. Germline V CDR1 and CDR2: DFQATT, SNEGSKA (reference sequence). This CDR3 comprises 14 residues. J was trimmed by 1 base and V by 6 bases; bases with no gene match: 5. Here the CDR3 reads CSAPTGGSYNEQFF. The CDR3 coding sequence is TGCAGTGCCCCTACAGGGGGATCCTACAATGAGCAGTTCTTC.

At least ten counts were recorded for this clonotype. In nucleotides, the CDR3 is TGCGCCAGCAGCCCTAGGACCGGGACCGGTAATGAAAAACTGTTTTTT. Translated, it gives CASSPRTGTGNEKLFF. The V gene is TRBV5-1, the J gene TRBJ1-4; TRBD1 might be the D (5 bases). CDR3 length: 16 residues. Trimming stripped 4 bases from V and 4 bases from J, with 17 bases between. The germline gives CDR1 SGHRS, CDR2 YFSETQ. Variable domain in full (rest from reference TRBV5-1 and TRBJ1-4): KAGVTQTPRYLIKTRGQQVTLSCSPISGHRSVSWYQQTPGQGLQFLFEYFSETQRNKGNFPGRFSGRQFSNSRSEMNVSTLELGDSALYLCASSPRTGTGNEKLFFGSGTQLSVL.

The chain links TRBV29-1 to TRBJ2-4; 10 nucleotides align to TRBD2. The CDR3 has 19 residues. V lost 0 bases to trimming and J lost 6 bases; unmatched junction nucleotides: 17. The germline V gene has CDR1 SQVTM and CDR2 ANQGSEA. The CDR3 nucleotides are TGCAGCGTTGAAGAGGGGGTCGTGGGGCTAGCGGGAGCCGGAAACATTCAGTACTTC. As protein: CSVEEGVVGLAGAGNIQYF.

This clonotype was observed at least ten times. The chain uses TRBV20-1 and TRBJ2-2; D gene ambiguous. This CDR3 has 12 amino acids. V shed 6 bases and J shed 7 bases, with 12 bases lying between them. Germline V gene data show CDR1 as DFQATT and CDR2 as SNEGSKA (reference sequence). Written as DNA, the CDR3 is TGCAGTGCCCCCTCTTGGGGCGGGGAGCTGTTTTTT. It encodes CSAPSWGGELFF.

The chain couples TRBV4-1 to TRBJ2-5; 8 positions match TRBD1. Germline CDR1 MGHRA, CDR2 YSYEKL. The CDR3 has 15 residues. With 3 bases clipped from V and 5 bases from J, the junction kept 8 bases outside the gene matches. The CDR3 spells CASSQDRALGETQYF. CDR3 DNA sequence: TGCGCCAGCAGCCAGGACAGGGCCCTCGGGGAGACCCAGTACTTC.

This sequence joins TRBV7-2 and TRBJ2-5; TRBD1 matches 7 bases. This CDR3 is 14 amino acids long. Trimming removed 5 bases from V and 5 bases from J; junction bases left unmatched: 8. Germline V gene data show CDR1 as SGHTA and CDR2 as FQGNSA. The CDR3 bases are TGTGCCAGCAGCGAACACAGGGGTGTCGAGACCCAGTACTTC. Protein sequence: CASSEHRGVETQYF.

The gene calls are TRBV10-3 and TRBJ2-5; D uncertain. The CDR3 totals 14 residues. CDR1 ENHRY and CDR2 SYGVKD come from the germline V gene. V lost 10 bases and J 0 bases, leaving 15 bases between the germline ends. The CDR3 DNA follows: TGTGCCACCGGTACAACGTGGGACCAAGAGACCCAGTACTTC. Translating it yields CATGTTWDQETQYF.

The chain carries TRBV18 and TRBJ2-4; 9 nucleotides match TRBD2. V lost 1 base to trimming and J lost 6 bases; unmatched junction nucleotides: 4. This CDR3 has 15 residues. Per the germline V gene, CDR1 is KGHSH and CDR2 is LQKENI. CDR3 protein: CASSPLISGGNIQYF. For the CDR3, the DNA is TGTGCCAGCTCACCACTTATTAGCGGGGGAAACATTCAGTACTTC.

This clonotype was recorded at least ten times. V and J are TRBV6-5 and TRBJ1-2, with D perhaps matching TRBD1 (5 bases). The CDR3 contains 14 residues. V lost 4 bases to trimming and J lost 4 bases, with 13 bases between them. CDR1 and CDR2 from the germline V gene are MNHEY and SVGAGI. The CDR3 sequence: CASSSTAASYGYTF. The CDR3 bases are TGTGCCAGCAGTTCGACAGCCGCTAGCTATGGCTACACCTTC.

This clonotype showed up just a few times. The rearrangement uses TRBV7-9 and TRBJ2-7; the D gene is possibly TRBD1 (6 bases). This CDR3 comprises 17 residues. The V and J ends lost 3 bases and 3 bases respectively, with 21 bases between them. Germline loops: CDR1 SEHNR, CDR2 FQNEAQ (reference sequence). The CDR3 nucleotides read TGTGCCAGCAGCTTCAATCCGCGAGGGACATCCATCTACGAGCAGTACTTC. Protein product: CASSFNPRGTSIYEQYF.

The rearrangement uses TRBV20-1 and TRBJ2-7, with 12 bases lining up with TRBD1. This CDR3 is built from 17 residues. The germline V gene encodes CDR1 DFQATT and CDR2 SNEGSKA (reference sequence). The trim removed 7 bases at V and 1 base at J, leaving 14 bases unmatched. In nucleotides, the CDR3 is TGCAGTGGGACGGGACAGGGGGCGACCCAAGGGTCCTACGAGCAGTACTTC. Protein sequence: CSGTGQGATQGSYEQYF.

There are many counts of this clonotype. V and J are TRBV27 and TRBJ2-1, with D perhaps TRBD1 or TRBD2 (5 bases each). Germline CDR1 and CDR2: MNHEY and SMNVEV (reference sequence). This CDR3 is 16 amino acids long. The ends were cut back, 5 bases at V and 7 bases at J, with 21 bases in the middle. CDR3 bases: TGTGCCAGCAGTGCAACCGGGACCCCCTCGGCAAATGAGCAGTTCTTC. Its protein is CASSATGTPSANEQFF.

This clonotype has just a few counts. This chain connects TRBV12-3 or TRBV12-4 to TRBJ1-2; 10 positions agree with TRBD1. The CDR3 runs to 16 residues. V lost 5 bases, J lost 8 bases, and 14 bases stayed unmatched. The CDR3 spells CASSPRVGQGQGGYTF. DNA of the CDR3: TGTGCCAGCAGTCCTCGGGTGGGACAGGGGCAGGGAGGCTACACCTTC.